A single T cell receptor beta chain is shown here with its context. Its antigen is unknown. No base qualities exist here, and no much larger clone lies one base off it. From a lookup of the germline V gene, CDR1 and CDR2 are MNHNS and SASEGT. The CDR3 starts with the cysteine, ends with the phenylalanine, and has 15 residues. The entry retains the CDR3 DNA only, 45 bases that are in frame from base 1. Clipping removes 5 bases from V and 4 bases from J, with 9 as the unmatched junction base count. Ophthalmopathy patients had moderately to severely active disease, with a Clinical Activity Score of 3 or more, a NOSPECS grade of 4 or more, and a disease duration of less than 3 months. Exclusion was applied to patients with uncontrolled infections, other autoimmune diseases, pregnancy or lactation. Diagnoses were based on clinical symptoms, serum thyroxine and TRAb, thyroid ultrasound and orbital computed tomography. Ficoll-Paque density gradient centrifugation was used to isolate PBMCs from around 10 ml of fresh peripheral blood. Total RNA was extracted with Trizol reagent, and quality was checked on an Agilent 2100 Bioanalyzer.

This record belongs to a study of T cells in Graves' hyperthyroidism and ophthalmopathy (dated by TCRdb to between 2018 and 2021). With respect to the entire study: Peripheral blood samples were taken at initial diagnosis, before any treatment was given. TCR V-J signatures able to tell the groups apart were searched for in a discovery cohort of 100 patients, of whom about 40 had Graves' ophthalmopathy and under 65 had stable Graves' hyperthyroidism. An independent validation cohort of around 19 hyperthyroidism patients and some 15 patients who later progressed to ophthalmopathy tested prospective prediction of ophthalmopathy. For training and testing, the roughly 100 patients in the discovery cohort were randomly divided in a 7:3 ratio. Thyroid tissue and blood T-cell repertoires from several Graves' hyperthyroidism patients were also compared in the study. Following sampling, methimazole starting at 30 mg daily was given to hyperthyroidism patients, and high-dose intravenous methylprednisolone was given to ophthalmopathy patients. According to the paper, TCR Vbeta CDR3 sequencing was carried out on some 140 peripheral blood samples, which came from over 40 ophthalmopathy, 75 or so hyperthyroidism and roughly 17 progressor patients. The study at large found these results: A model built on a 13 V-J signature distinguished ophthalmopathy from stable hyperthyroidism, reaching 87.88% sensitivity and about 81% specificity in cross-validation and 80%/75% in testing. Most expanded thyroid clonotypes (frequency above 0.001) were also detected in blood, suggesting blood repertoires may reflect thyroid immune responses. During validation, the model predicted progression to ophthalmopathy a median of about 5.9 months ahead of onset, with almost 71% sensitivity and 72.22% specificity. Sample size was not statistically predetermined, and investigators were not blinded to group allocation.

Amplification of TCR beta CDR3 regions was carried out from RNA transcripts. A first-round RT-PCR of the TCR CDR3 used the HTBI primer set with the Qiagen OneStep RT-PCR kit. Libraries were constructed in a second round of multiplex PCR, after which size selection and purification were carried out. Paired-end sequencing of the libraries was performed with 100 bp reads on an Illumina HiSeq2000. The study's processing was this. SOAPnuke was used to process the raw data, throwing out any read that contained adapters or uncalled bases, had a mean Phred below 15, or lacked an exact constant-primer or identifier match. COPE v1.2.5 was used to merge the high-quality paired reads, and each unique nucleotide sequence was defined as a clonotype. Clonotypes were aligned to IMGT TRBV, TRBD and TRBJ reference segments using MiTCR v1.1. Only V-J combinations with frequency above 0.0001, covering about 99% of repertoires, were analysed. The TCS score was defined as F50 (clonal expansion) divided by E x V (chaos), with BLOSUM62-based TCRdist calculated between CDR3 peptides within each V-J. Welch's t-statistics and random forest reduced fewer than 600 V-J features to fewer than 15, which were used in a naive Bayes classifier (R e1071). In-frame beta chains were kept once TCRdb had trimmed the public reads at Q25 with fastp and called clones with MiXCR. For every CDR3 protein sequence, its rows merge into one entry that carries the most common genes and DNA. TCRdb's processing, not the authors' own work, is the source of the V and J calls. In this sample the table shows about 300,000 distinct CDR3 sequences, roughly 19% of which occur a single time. Just under 40% of the sample comes from the top ten.

The specimen was blood. The clonotype comes from a man aged 50-59 years with Graves' ophthalmopathy. The sequence joins TRBV6-1 to TRBJ1-2, with 8 bases aligning to TRBD1. CDR3 loop: CASSRRDRCFYGYTF. The nucleotide sequence reads TGTGCCAGCAGTCGCCGGGACAGGTGCTTCTATGGCTACACCTTC.